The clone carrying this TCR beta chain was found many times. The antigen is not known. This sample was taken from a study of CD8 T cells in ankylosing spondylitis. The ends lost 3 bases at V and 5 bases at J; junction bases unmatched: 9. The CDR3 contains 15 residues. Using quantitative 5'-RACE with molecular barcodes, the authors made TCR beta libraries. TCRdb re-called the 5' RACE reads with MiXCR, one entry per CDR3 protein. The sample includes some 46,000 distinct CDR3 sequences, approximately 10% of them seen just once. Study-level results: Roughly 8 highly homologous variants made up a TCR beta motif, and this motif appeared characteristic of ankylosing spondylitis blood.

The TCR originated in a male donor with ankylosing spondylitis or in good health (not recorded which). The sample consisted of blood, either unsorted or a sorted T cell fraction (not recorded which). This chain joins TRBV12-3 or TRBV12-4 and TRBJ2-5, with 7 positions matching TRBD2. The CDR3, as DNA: TGTGCCAGCAGTTTGGGTGGCGGGGGAGGTGAGACCCAGTACTTC. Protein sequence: CASSLGGGGGETQYF.